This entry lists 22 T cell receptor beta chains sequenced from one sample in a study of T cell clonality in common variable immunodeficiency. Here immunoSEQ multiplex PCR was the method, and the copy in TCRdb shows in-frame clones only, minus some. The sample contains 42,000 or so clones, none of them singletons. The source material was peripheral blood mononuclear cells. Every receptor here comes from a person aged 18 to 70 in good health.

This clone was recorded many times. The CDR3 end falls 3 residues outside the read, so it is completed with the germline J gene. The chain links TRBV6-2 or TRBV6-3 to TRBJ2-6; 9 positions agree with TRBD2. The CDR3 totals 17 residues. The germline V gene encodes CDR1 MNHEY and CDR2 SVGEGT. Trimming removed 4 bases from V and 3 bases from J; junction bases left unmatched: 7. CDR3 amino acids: CASSSRTSAVGANVLTF. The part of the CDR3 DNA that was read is TGTGCCAGCAGTTCCCGGACTAGCGCCGTTGGGGCCAACGTC.

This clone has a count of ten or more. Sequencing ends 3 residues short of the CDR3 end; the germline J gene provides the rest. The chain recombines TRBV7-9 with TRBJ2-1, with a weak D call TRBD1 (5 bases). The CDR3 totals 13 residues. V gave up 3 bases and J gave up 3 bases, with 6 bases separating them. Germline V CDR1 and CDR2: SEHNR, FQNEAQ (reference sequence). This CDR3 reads CASSLDNYNEQFF. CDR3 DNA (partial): TGTGCCAGCAGCTTGGACAACTACAATGAG.

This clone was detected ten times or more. The covered CDR3 bases are TGCGCCAGCAGATTACAGGGTCAGGGCACTGAA. Translated, it gives CASRLQGQGTE. The whole CDR3 protein reads CASRLQGQGTEAFF. V gene TRBV5-1 combines with J gene TRBJ1-1, with a weak D call TRBD1 (6 bases). Read data end 3 residues before the CDR3 end; the end is taken from the germline J gene. V lost 5 bases and J 4 bases, leaving 15 bases between the germline ends. The CDR3 spans 14 residues. From germline, CDR1 is SGHRS and CDR2 YFSETQ.

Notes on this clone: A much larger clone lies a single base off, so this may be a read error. Here the CDR3 reads CASSLVAGVDTQYF. Incomplete CDR3 DNA: TGCGCCAGCAGCTTGGTAGCGGGAGTAGATACC. This rearrangement joins TRBV5-1 to TRBJ2-5; 9 bases fit TRBD2. The read terminates 3 residues before the CDR3 end, so the remaining end is supplied by the germline J gene. CDR3 length: 14 residues. CDR1 SGHRS and CDR2 YFSETQ come from the germline V gene.

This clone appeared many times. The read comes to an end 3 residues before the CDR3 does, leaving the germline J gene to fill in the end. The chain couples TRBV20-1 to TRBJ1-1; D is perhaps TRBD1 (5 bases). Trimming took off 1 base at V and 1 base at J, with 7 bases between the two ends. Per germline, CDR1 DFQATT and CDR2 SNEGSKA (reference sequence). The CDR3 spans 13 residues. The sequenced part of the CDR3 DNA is TGCAGTGCTAGAGGGGGGGGGAACACTGAA. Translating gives CSARGGGNTE. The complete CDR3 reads CSARGGGNTEAFF.

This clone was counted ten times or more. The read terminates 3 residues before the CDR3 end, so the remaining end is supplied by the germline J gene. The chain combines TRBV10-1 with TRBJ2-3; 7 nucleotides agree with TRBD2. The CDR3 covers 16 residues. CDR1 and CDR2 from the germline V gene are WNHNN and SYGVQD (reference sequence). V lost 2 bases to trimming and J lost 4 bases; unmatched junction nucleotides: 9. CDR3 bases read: TGCGCCAGCAGTGAGATTGCGGGAGCTGGGGCAGATACG. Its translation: CASSEIAGAGADT. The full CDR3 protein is CASSEIAGAGADTQYF.

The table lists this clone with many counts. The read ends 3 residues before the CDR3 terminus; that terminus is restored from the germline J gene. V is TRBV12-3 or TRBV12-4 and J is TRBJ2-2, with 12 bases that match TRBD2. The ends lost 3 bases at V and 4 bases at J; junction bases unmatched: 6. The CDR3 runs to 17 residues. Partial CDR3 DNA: TGTGCCAGCAGTTTCGTTGGACTAGCGGGGTTCACCGGGGAG. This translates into CASSFVGLAGFTGE. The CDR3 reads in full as CASSFVGLAGFTGELFF.

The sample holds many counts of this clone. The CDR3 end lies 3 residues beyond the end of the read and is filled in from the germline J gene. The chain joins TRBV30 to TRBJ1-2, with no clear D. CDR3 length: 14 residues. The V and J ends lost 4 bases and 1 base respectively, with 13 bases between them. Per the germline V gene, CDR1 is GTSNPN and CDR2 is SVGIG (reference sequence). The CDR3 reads CAWKVPLINYGYTF. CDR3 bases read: TGTGCCTGGAAGGTACCCCTGATTAACTATGGC.

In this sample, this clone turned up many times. The CDR3 protein is CASSKWTGVTQETQYF. Incomplete CDR3 DNA: TGCGCCAGCAGTAAATGGACAGGGGTGACGCAAGAGACC. This rearrangement joins TRBV5-1 to TRBJ2-5, with 9 bases aligning to TRBD1. Sequencing ends 3 residues short of the CDR3 end; the germline J gene provides the rest. The junction had 10 bases not matched to a gene; V was cut back by 5 bases and J by 2 bases. Germline V gene lookup returns CDR1 SGHRS and CDR2 YFSETQ. The CDR3 runs to 16 residues. Combining the CDR3 with reference TRBV5-1 and TRBJ2-5 gives the whole variable domain KAGVTQTPRYLIKTRGQQVTLSCSPISGHRSVSWYQQTPGQGLQFLFEYFSETQRNKGNFPGRFSGRQFSNSRSEMNVSTLELGDSALYLCASSKWTGVTQETQYFGPGTRLLVL.

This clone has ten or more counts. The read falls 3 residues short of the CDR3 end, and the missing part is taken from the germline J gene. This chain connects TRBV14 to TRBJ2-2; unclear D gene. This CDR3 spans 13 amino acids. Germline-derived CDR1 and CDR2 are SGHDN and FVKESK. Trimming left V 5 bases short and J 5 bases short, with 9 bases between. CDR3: CASSSTRTGELFF. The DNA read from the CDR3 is TGTGCCAGCAGCTCCACTCGGACCGGGGAG.

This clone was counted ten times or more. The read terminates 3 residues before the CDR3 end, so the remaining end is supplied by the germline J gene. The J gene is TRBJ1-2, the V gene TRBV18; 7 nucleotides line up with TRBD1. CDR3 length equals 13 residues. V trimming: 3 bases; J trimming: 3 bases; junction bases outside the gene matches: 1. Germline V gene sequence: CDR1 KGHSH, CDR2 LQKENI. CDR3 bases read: TGTGCCAGCTCACCCGGGACAGACTATGGC. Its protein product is CASSPGTDYG. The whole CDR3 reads CASSPGTDYGYTF. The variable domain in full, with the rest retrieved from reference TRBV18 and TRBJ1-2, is NAGVMQNPRHLVRRRGQEARLRCSPMKGHSHVYWYRQLPEEGLKFMVYLQKENIIDESGMPKERFSAEFPKEGPSILRIQQVVRGDSAAYFCASSPGTDYGYTFGSGTRLTVV.

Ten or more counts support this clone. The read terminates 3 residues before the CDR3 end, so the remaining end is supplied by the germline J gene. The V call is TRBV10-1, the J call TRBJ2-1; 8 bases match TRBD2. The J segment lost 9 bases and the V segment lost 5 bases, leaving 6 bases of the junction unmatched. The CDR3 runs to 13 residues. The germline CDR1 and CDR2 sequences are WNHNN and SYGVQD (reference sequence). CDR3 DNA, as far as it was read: TGCGCCAGCAGTTTAGCGGGATCGCGTGAG. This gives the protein CASSLAGSRE. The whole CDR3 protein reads CASSLAGSREQFF.

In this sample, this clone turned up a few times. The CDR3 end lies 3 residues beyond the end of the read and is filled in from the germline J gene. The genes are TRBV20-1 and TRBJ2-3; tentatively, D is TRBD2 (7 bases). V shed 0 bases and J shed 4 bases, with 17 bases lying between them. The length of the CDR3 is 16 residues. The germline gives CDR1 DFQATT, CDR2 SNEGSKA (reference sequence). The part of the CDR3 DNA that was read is TGCAGTGCTAGAGATCTGGGACGGGGGGCCCCAGATACG. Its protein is CSARDLGRGAPDT. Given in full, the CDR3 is CSARDLGRGAPDTQYF.

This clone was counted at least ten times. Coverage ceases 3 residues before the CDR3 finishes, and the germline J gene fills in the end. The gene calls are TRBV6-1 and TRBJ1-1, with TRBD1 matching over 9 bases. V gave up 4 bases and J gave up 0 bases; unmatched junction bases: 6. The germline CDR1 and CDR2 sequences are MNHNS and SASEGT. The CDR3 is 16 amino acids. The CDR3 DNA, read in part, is TGTGCCAGCAGTGGGACAGGGGTCCAAATGAACACTGAA. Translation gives CASSGTGVQMNTE. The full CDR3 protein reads CASSGTGVQMNTEAFF.

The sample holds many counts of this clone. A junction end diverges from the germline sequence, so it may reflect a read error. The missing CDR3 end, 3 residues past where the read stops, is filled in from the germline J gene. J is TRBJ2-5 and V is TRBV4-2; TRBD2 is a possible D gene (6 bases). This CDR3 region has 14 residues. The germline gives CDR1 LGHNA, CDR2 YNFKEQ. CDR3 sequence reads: CASSQESGQETQYF. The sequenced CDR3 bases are TGCGCCAGCAGCCAAGAGAGCGGGCAAGAGACC.

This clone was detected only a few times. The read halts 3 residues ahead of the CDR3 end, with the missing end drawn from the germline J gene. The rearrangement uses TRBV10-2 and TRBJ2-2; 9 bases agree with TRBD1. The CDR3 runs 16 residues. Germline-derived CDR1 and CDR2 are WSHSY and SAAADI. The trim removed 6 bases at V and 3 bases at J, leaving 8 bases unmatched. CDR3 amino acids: CASRRDRALDTGELFF. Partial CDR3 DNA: TGCGCCAGCAGAAGGGACAGGGCATTGGACACCGGGGAG.

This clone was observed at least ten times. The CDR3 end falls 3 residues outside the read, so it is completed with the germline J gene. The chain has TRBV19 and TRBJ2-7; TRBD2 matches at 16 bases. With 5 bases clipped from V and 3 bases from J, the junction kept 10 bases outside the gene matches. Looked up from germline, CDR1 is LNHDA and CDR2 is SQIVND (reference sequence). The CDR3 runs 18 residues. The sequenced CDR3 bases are TGTGCCAGTAGTCCAGGGACTAGCGGGAGGGCCCTTATCTACGAG. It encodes CASSPGTSGRALIYE. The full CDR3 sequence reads CASSPGTSGRALIYEQYF.

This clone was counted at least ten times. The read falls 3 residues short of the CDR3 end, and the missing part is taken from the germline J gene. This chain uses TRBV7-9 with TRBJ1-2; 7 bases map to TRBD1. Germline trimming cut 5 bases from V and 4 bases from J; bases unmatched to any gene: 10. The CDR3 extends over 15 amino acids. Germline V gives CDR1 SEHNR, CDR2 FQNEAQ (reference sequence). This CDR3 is CASSPSGTVSYGYTF. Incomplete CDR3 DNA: TGTGCCAGCAGCCCATCCGGGACAGTTAGCTATGGC.

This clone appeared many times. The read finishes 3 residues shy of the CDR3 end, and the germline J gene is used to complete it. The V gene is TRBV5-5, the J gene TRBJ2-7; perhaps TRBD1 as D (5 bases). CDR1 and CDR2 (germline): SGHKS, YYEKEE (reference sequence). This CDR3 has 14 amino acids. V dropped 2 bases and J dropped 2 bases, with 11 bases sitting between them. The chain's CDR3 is CASSLEWGTYEQYF. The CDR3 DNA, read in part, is TGTGCCAGCAGCTTAGAGTGGGGCACCTACGAG.

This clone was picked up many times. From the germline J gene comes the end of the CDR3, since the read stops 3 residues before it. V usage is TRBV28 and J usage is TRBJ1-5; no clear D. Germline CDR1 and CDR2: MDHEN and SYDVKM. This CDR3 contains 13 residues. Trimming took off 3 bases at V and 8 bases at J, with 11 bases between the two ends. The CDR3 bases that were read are TGTGCCAGCAGTTTGAACCTCCAGAAGCCC. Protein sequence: CASSLNLQKP. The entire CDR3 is CASSLNLQKPQHF.

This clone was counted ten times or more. The sequenced part of the CDR3 DNA is TGTGCCAGCAGAATGGGACAGATTGAAAAA. It yields the protein CASRMGQIEK. The whole CDR3 sequence is CASRMGQIEKLFF. This sequence joins TRBV7-2 and TRBJ1-4, with 7 bases fitting TRBD1. The read comes to an end 3 residues before the CDR3 does, leaving the germline J gene to fill in the end. This CDR3 spans 13 amino acids. The germline CDR1 and CDR2 sequences are SGHTA and FQGNSA. Unmatched junction bases numbered 5, after V lost 6 bases and J lost 7 bases.

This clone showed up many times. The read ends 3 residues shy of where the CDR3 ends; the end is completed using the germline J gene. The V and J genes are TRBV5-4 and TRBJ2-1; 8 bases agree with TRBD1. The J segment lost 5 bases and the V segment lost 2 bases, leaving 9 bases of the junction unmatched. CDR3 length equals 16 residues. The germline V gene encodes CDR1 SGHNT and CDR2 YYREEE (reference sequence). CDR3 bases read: TGTGCCAGCAGCTTTGCAGGGGGCGCAGGAGACAATGAG. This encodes CASSFAGGAGDNE. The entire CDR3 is CASSFAGGAGDNEQFF.